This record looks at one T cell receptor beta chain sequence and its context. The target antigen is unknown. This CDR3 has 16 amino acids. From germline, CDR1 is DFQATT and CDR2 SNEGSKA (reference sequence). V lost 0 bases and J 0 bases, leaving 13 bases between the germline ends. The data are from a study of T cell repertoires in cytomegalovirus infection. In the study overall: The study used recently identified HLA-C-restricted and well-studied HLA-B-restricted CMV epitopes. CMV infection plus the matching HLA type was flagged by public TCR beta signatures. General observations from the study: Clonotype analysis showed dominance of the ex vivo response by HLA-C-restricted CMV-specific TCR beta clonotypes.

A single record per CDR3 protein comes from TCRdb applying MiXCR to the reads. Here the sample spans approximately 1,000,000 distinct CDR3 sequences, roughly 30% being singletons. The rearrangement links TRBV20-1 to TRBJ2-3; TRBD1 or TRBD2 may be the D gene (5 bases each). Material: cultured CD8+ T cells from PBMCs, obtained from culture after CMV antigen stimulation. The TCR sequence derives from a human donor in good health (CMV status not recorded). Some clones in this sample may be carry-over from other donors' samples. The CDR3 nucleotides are TGCAGTGCTAGAGATGGAATAAGGGACAGCACAGATACGCAGTATTTT. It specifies CSARDGIRDSTDTQYF.